This T cell receptor (beta chain) was identified in a study of vaccination effects on CD4 cells after COVID-19. This table comes from immunoSEQ multiplex PCR, and its TCRdb copy is limited to in-frame clones, with some not included. The data contain about 37,000 clones, 65% to 85% of them singletons. The culture ran for roughly 10 days before CD4+ T cells were isolated. This clone was picked up a small number of times. Its antigen is unknown. V gave up 1 base and J gave up 4 bases, with 9 bases separating them. The CDR3 contains 14 residues. From germline, CDR1 is KGHDR and CDR2 SFDVKD. This TCR came from a human donor who received a COVID-19 vaccine. Sequenced here: CD4+ T cells from PBMCs cultured without peptide, sampled before COVID-19 vaccination. The chain is built from TRBV24-1 and TRBJ1-2; D possibly corresponds to TRBD1 (5 bases). CDR3: CATSDLRDRYGYTF. The CDR3, as DNA: TGTGCCACCAGTGATTTAAGGGACCGCTATGGCTACACCTTC.